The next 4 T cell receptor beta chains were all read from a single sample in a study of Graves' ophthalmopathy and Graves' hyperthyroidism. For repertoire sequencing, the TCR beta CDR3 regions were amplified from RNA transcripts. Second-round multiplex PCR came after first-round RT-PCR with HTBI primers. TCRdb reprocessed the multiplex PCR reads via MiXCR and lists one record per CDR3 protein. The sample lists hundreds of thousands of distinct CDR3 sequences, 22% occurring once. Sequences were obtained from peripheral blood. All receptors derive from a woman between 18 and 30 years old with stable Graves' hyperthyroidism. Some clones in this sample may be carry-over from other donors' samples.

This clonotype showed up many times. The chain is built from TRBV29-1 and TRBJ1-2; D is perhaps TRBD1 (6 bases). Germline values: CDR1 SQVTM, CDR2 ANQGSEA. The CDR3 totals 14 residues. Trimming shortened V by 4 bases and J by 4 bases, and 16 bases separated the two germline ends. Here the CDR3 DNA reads TGCAGCGTTGTATTCCGGGACACCTCCTATGGCTACACCTTC. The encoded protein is CSVVFRDTSYGYTF.

The CDR3: CASSLNGQGTTEAFF. The CDR3 DNA reads TGTGCCAGCAGCTTAAACGGACAGGGGACCACTGAAGCTTTCTTT. This rearrangement joins TRBV7-3 to TRBJ1-1; 9 positions agree with TRBD1. This CDR3 is built from 15 residues. V gave up 1 base and J gave up 4 bases; unmatched junction bases: 4. Germline assignment: CDR1 SGHTA and CDR2 FQGTGA.

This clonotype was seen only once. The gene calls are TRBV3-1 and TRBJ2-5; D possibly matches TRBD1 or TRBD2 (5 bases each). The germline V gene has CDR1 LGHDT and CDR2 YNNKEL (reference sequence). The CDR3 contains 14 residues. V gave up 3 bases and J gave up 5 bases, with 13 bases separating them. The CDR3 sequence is CASSQVEGLETQYF. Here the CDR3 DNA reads TGTGCCAGCAGCCAGGTCGAGGGGCTTGAGACCCAGTACTTC.

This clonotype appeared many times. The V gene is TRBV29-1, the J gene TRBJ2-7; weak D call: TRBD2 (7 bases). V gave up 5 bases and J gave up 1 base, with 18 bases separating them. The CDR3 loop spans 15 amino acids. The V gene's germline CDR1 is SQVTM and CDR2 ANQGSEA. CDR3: CSVNGGTKSSYEQYF. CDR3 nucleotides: TGCAGCGTTAACGGGGGGACAAAATCTTCCTACGAGCAGTACTTC.